The 26 T cell receptor beta chains reported below all come from one sample, sequenced in a study of cytomegalovirus exposure and HLA in healthy donors. PCR employed 60 Vbeta and 13 Jbeta primers. Only in-frame clones appear in the TCRdb table, and some are missing; sequencing was by immunoSEQ multiplex PCR. This table holds roughly 200,000 clones, roughly 12% found once. The sequencing input was PBMCs. These receptors originate from a man over 45 in good health and CMV-seropositive.

The V gene is TRBV27, the J gene TRBJ2-5, with TRBD2 matching 12 bases. V trimming: 6 bases; J trimming: 2 bases; junction bases outside the gene matches: 7. CDR3 length: 16 amino acids. The germline V gene has CDR1 MNHEY and CDR2 SMNVEV (reference sequence). This CDR3 reads CASSPLLAGGQETQYF. In DNA, the CDR3 is TGTGCCAGCAGCCCCTTACTAGCGGGGGGTCAAGAGACCCAGTACTTC.

The chain is built from TRBV5-1 and TRBJ1-1; weak D call: TRBD1 (5 bases). Trimming removed 0 bases at V and 5 bases at J, with 11 bases between. Germline loops: CDR1 SGHRS, CDR2 YFSETQ. CDR3 length: 14 amino acids. The CDR3 loop is CASSLAGVGTEAFF. CDR3 nucleotide sequence: TGCGCCAGCAGCTTGGCGGGGGTTGGGACTGAAGCTTTCTTT.

This clone turned up a few times. V is TRBV6-5 and J is TRBJ1-1, with D possibly matching TRBD1 (5 bases). Germline V gene sequence: CDR1 MNHEY, CDR2 SVGAGI. Trimming pared 5 bases from V and 2 bases from J, leaving 12 bases between. The length of the CDR3 is 14 residues. The DNA of the CDR3 is TGTGCCAGCAGTCCGACAGCACCAAACACTGAAGCTTTCTTT. Residues: CASSPTAPNTEAFF.

The gene calls are TRBV18 and TRBJ2-2; 8 nucleotides align to TRBD1. With 8 bases clipped from V and 1 base from J, the junction kept 3 bases outside the gene matches. The CDR3 is 14 amino acids. CDR1 is KGHSH, CDR2 LQKENI, per germline. The DNA of the CDR3 is TGTGCCAGCCTCGGGACAGGGAACACCGGGGAGCTGTTTTTT. Encoded protein: CASLGTGNTGELFF. Full variable domain (outside the CDR3, taken from reference TRBV18 and TRBJ2-2): NAGVMQNPRHLVRRRGQEARLRCSPMKGHSHVYWYRQLPEEGLKFMVYLQKENIIDESGMPKERFSAEFPKEGPSILRIQQVVRGDSAAYFCASLGTGNTGELFFGEGSRLTVL.

This clone was seen only a few times. The genes are TRBV5-4 and TRBJ2-7, with a weak D call TRBD1 (5 bases). CDR1 SGHNT and CDR2 YYREEE come from the germline V gene (reference sequence). Trimming removed 4 bases from V and 0 bases from J, with 8 bases in between. The CDR3 has 13 residues. The CDR3 bases are TGTGCCAGCAGCCCTAGGGGCTCCTACGAGCAGTACTTC. It is translated as CASSPRGSYEQYF.

There are a few counts of this clone. The chain recombines TRBV5-6 with TRBJ1-5, with a possible D match to TRBD1 (6 bases). V gave up 4 bases and J gave up 3 bases, with 11 bases separating them. The CDR3 loop spans 14 amino acids. Germline assignment: CDR1 SGHDT and CDR2 YYEEEE. The CDR3 is CASSVQGANQPQHF. CDR3 DNA sequence: TGTGCCAGCAGCGTACAGGGCGCCAATCAGCCCCAGCATTTT.

This clone has more than one count but fewer than ten. The CDR3 bases are TGCAGCGTTGAAGCCGGTCCTAGCGGAGAGACCCAGTACTTC. Translation gives CSVEAGPSGETQYF. The rearrangement links TRBV29-1 to TRBJ2-5; 7 positions agree with TRBD2. Germline CDR1 is SQVTM and CDR2 is ANQGSEA. The CDR3 spans 14 residues. The V gene end was trimmed by 1 base and the J gene end by 4 bases; junction bases not matched to a gene: 6.

This clone was seen a handful of times. V and J are TRBV5-1 and TRBJ2-1; 11 nucleotides line up with TRBD2. Germline-derived CDR1 and CDR2 are SGHRS and YFSETQ. V shed 4 bases, J shed 8 bases, and the junction held 2 bases outside the gene matches. There are 13 residues in the CDR3. CDR3 in amino acids: CASSEGLADEQFF. The CDR3 coding sequence is TGCGCCAGCAGCGAGGGACTAGCGGATGAGCAGTTCTTC.

The rearrangement uses TRBV5-1 and TRBJ2-1; maybe TRBD1 (6 bases). The V gene lost 0 bases and the J gene lost 9 bases, with 16 bases spanning the gap. In germline, CDR1 is SGHRS, CDR2 YFSETQ. The CDR3 is 15 amino acids. This CDR3 reads CASSLAAGVNSEQFF. Here the CDR3 DNA reads TGCGCCAGCAGCTTGGCCGCAGGGGTTAACAGTGAGCAGTTCTTC.

The sample holds a few counts of this clone. This sequence joins TRBV5-6 and TRBJ1-2; 9 nucleotides align to TRBD1. V dropped 2 bases and J dropped 4; count of bases not matched to a gene: 6. The CDR3 has 15 amino acids. CDR1 is SGHDT, CDR2 YYEEEE, per germline. In DNA, the CDR3 is TGTGCCAGCAGCTTTTTGACAGGGGGAATCTATGGCTACACCTTC. It is translated as CASSFLTGGIYGYTF.

This clone was seen more than once but under ten times. The rearrangement links TRBV30 to TRBJ1-2, with D perhaps TRBD1 (6 bases). The CDR3 is 13 residues long. V was clipped by 2 bases and J by 8 bases, with 15 bases between them. Germline CDR1 is GTSNPN and CDR2 is SVGIG (reference sequence). DNA of the CDR3: TGTGCCTGGAGTTCACAGGGAATGAAAGGCTACACCTTC. Its translation is CAWSSQGMKGYTF. Using reference TRBV30 and TRBJ1-2 for the parts outside the CDR3, the full variable domain is SQTIHQWPATLVQPVGSPLSLECTVEGTSNPNLYWYRQAAGRGLQLLFYSVGIGQISSEVPQNLSASRPQDRQFILSSKKLLLSDSGFYLCAWSSQGMKGYTFGSGTRLTVV.

The V and J genes are TRBV21-1 and TRBJ1-5; TRBD1, the table's D call, lacks a check against the DNA. TRBV21-1 is marked as a pseudogene. The CDR3 is 18 residues long. The chain's CDR3 is CASRHKQGTENSNQPQHF. The CDR3, as DNA: TGTGCCAGCAGACATAAACAGGGGACCGAAAATAGCAATCAGCCCCAGCATTTT.

The V call is TRBV12-5, the J call TRBJ1-2, with D tentatively TRBD1 (6 bases). Germline values: CDR1 LGHNT, CDR2 FRNRAP. V shed 7 bases and J shed 4 bases, with 10 bases lying between them. The CDR3 is 12 amino acids. CDR3 nucleotides: TGTGCTAGTGCCCTGGACAGCTATGGCTACACCTTC. Amino acids: CASALDSYGYTF.

This clone showed up just a few times. The chain has TRBV27 and TRBJ1-6; 7 nucleotides align to TRBD1. This CDR3 contains 15 residues. Germline V CDR1 and CDR2: MNHEY, SMNVEV (reference sequence). Trimming removed 1 base from V and 8 bases from J; junction bases left unmatched: 5. The DNA for the CDR3 is TGTGCCAGCAGTTTATACAGGGGCGCTGATTCACCCCTCCACTTT. This gives the protein CASSLYRGADSPLHF.

Comment on this clone: This specimen includes other DNA sequences encoding the same CDR3. The DNA of the CDR3 is TGTGCCAGCAGCTTGGCCGTGACAGACTATGGCTACACCTTC. It specifies CASSLAVTDYGYTF. This sequence joins TRBV5-4 and TRBJ1-2; D is possibly TRBD1 (5 bases). Trimming shortened V by 0 bases and J by 3 bases, and 9 bases separated the two germline ends. Germline V gene lookup returns CDR1 SGHNT and CDR2 YYREEE (reference sequence). The CDR3 sequence is 14 residues long.

In this sample, this clone turned up a few times. This sequence joins TRBV6-1 and TRBJ1-5; no clear D. The CDR3 runs 17 residues. Trimming left V 1 base short and J 0 bases short, with 13 bases between. The germline gives CDR1 MNHNS, CDR2 SASEGT. CDR3 in amino acids: CASSEDWRGYSNQPQHF. CDR3 nucleotide sequence: TGTGCCAGCAGTGAAGATTGGCGAGGTTATAGCAATCAGCCCCAGCATTTT.

The CDR3 is CASSTHSGTGELFF. The CDR3 DNA sequence: TGCGCCAGCAGCACTCACTCGGGCACCGGGGAGCTGTTTTTT. The rearrangement links TRBV5-1 to TRBJ2-2; D unresolved. V was pared by 4 bases and J by 4 bases, with 11 bases between. Germline V CDR1 and CDR2: SGHRS, YFSETQ. This CDR3 is 14 amino acids long.

There are a few counts of this clone. The V gene is TRBV27, the J gene TRBJ2-7, with TRBD2 identical over 8 bases. The CDR3 has 15 residues. In germline, CDR1 is MNHEY, CDR2 SMNVEV (reference sequence). Unmatched junction bases numbered 10, after V lost 5 bases and J lost 4 bases. The CDR3 region has the DNA TGTGCCAGCAGTCAATATGGACGGGAGGGTTACGAGCAGTACGTC. This gives the protein CASSQYGREGYEQYV.

The chain has TRBV6-5 and TRBJ2-7; 8 nucleotides match TRBD1. This CDR3 contains 14 residues. With 4 bases clipped from V and 5 bases from J, the junction kept 7 bases outside the gene matches. Germline lookup yields CDR1 MNHEY and CDR2 SVGAGI. The CDR3 sequence is CASSLRTGIDEQYF. The CDR3 DNA is TGTGCCAGCAGTTTGAGGACAGGGATCGACGAGCAGTACTTC.

This clone has more than one count but fewer than ten. The chain links TRBV10-3 to TRBJ2-1; 7 bases map to TRBD2. After removal of 6 bases from V and 0 bases from J, the junction contained 5 bases not matched to a gene. CDR3 length: 15 amino acids. Germline V gene sequence: CDR1 ENHRY, CDR2 SYGVKD. The CDR3 coding sequence is TGTGCCATCAGAAGCGGGACCAGCTCCTACAATGAGCAGTTCTTC. Encoded protein: CAIRSGTSSYNEQFF.

This chain connects TRBV10-3 to TRBJ2-2; 9 positions match TRBD1. Trimming took 2 bases from V and 4 from J; bases not matched to a gene: 2. The CDR3 sequence is 15 residues long. CDR1 and CDR2 from the germline V gene are ENHRY and SYGVKD. CDR3 bases: TGTGCCATCAGTGAGGGGACAGGGCTCACCGGGGAGCTGTTTTTT. Its protein product is CAISEGTGLTGELFF.

The chain carries TRBV6-1 and TRBJ1-2; the match to TRBD1 covers 7 bases. This CDR3 comprises 13 residues. V was clipped by 6 bases and J by 3 bases; unmatched bases: 4. Germline CDR1 and CDR2: MNHNS and SASEGT. CDR3: CASSLTGDYGYTF. The CDR3 bases are TGTGCCAGCAGCCTAACAGGGGACTATGGCTACACCTTC.

This clone was detected only a few times. This chain uses TRBV7-2 with TRBJ2-1; 15 bases map to TRBD2. The length of the CDR3 is 15 residues. Looked up from germline, CDR1 is SGHTA and CDR2 is FQGNSA. With V trimmed by 6 bases and J by 5 bases, 2 bases remained unmatched. CDR3 in DNA: TGTGCCAGCAGTGGACTAGCGGGGGGGCACAATGAGCAGTTCTTC. Its protein product is CASSGLAGGHNEQFF.

This clone was counted only a few times. The chain has TRBV5-4 and TRBJ1-1; TRBD1 agrees at 9 bases. The V and J ends lost 5 bases and 4 bases, in that order; junction bases with no gene match: 6. The CDR3 runs 14 residues. Germline values: CDR1 SGHNT, CDR2 YYREEE (reference sequence). The CDR3 nucleotides read TGTGCCAGCAGATCACAGGGGGCGGTCACTGAAGCTTTCTTT. Its protein is CASRSQGAVTEAFF.

This clone was found a few times. The chain has TRBV6-4 and TRBJ1-6, with D perhaps TRBD1 (6 bases). The CDR3 runs 13 residues. The germline V gene has CDR1 MRHNA and CDR2 SNTAGT. The V end lost 4 bases, the J end lost 8 bases, and 9 bases lay between the germline ends. Here the CDR3 DNA reads TGTGCCAGCAGTGTTTCAGGGGATTCACCCCTCCACTTT. Amino acid sequence: CASSVSGDSPLHF.

This clone came up a few times. This chain uses TRBV9 with TRBJ2-5; TRBD2 aligns across 8 bases. CDR1 and CDR2 (germline): SGDLS, YYNGEE. CDR3 length: 15 residues. Unmatched junction bases numbered 6, after V lost 1 base and J lost 4 bases. For the CDR3, the DNA is TGTGCCAGCAGCGTATCCGGGGGGGCCCTAGAGACCCAGTACTTC. Protein product: CASSVSGGALETQYF.